The clone carrying this TCR beta chain has a handful of counts. These data belong to a study of identical twins. TCRdb reprocessed the 5' RACE reads via MiXCR and lists one record per CDR3 protein. This sample has more than 1.5 million distinct CDR3 sequences, with more than 30% found just once. Germline V lookup: CDR1 MNHNS, CDR2 SASEGT. The CDR3 length is 14 residues. V was trimmed by 2 bases and J by 4 bases, leaving 11 bases between them. The sequence was obtained from a newborn girl in good health. This sequence joins TRBV6-1 and TRBJ1-2; unclear D gene. Sequenced input: cord blood. This chain's CDR3 is CASSELTRTYGYTF. The CDR3 region has the DNA TGTGCCAGCAGTGAATTGACTAGGACCTATGGCTACACCTTC.